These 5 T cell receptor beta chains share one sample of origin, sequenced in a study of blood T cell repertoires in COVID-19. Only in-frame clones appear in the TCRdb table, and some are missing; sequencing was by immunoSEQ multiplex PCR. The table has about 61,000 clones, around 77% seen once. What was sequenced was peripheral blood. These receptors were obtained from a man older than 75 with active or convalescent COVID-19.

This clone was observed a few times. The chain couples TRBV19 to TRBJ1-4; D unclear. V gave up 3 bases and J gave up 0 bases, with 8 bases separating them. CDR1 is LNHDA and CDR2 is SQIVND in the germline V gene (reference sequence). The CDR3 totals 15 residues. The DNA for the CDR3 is TGTGCCAGTAGTATCAGTACGTCAACTAATGAAAAACTGTTTTTT. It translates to CASSISTSTNEKLFF.

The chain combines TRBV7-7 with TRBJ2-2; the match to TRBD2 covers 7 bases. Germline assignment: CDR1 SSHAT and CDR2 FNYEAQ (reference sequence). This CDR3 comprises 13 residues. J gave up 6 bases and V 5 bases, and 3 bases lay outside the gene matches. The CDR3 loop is CASSPRGAGELFF. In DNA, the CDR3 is TGTGCCAGCAGCCCCCGGGGGGCCGGGGAGCTGTTTTTT.

In DNA, the CDR3 is TGTGCCAGCAGCCCCCGAGCGGGAGGAAGGGGCTCCTACAATGAGCAGTTCTTC. Amino acid sequence: CASSPRAGGRGSYNEQFF. The J gene is TRBJ2-1, the V gene TRBV7-9, with TRBD2 matching 9 bases. With 5 bases clipped from V and 0 bases from J, the junction kept 11 bases outside the gene matches. The CDR3 runs to 18 residues. Germline loops: CDR1 SEHNR, CDR2 FQNEAQ (reference sequence).

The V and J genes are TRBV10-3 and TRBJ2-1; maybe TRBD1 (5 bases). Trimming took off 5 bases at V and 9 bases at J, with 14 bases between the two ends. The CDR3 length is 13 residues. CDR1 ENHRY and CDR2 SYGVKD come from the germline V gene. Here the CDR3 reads CAISRLQGGEQFF. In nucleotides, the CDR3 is TGTGCCATCAGTCGGCTTCAGGGCGGTGAGCAGTTCTTC.

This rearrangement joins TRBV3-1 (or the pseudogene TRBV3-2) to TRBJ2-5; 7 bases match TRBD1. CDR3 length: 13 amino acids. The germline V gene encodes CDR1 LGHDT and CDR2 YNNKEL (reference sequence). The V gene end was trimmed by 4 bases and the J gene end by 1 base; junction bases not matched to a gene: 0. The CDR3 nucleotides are TGTGCCAGCAGCCGACAGGGCCAAGAGACCCAGTACTTC. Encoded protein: CASSRQGQETQYF.